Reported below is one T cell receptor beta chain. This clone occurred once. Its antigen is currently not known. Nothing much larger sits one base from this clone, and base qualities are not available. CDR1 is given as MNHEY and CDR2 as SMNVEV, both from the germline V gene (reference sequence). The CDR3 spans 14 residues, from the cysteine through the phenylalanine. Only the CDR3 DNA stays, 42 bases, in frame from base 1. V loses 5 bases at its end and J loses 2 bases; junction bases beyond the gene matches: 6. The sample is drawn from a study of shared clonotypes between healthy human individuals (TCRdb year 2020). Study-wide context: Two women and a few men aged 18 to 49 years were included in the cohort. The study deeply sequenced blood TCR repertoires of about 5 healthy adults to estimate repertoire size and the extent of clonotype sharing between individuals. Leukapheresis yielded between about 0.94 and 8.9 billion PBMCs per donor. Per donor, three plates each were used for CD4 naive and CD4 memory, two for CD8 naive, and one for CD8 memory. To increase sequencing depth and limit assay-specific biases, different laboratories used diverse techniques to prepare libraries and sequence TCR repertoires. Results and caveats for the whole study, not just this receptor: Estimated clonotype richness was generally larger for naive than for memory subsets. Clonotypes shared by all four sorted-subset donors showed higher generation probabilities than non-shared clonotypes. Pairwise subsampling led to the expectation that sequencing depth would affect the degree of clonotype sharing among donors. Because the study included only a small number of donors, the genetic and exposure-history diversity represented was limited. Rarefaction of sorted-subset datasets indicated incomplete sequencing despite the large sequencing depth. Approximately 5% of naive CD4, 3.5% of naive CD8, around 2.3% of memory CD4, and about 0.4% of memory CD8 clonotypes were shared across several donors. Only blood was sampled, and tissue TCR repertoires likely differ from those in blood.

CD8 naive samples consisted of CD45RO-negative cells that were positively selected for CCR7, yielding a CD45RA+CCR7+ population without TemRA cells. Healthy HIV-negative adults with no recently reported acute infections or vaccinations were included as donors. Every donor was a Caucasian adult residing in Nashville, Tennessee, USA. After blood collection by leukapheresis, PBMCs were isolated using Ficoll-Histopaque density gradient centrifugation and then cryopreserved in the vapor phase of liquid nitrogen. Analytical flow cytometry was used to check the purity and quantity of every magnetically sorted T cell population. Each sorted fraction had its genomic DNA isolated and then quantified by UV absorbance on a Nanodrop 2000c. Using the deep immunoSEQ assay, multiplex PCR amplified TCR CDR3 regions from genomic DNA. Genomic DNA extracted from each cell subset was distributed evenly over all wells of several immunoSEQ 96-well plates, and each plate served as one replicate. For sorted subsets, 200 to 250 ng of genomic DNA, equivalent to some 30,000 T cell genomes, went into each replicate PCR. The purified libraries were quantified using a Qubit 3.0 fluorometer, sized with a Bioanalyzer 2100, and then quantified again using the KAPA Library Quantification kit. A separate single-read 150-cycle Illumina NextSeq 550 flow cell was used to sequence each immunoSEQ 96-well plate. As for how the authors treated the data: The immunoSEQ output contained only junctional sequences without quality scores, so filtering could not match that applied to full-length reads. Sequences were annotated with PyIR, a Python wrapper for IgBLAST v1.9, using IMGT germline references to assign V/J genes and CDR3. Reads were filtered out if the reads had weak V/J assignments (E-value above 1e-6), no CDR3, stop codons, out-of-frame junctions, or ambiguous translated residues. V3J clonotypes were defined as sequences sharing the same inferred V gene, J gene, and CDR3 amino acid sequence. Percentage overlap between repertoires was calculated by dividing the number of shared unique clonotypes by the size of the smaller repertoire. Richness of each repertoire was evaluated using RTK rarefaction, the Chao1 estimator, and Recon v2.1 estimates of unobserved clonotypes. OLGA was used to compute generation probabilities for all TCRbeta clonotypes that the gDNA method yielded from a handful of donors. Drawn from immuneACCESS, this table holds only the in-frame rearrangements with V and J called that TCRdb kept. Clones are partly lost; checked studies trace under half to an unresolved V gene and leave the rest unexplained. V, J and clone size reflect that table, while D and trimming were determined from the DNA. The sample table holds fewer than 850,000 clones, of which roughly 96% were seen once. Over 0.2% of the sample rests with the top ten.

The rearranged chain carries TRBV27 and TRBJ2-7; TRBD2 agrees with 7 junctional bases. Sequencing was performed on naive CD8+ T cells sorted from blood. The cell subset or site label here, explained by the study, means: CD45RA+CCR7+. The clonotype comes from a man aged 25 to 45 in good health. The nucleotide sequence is TGTGCCAGCAGTCTCGCTAGCGGACCCTACGAGCAGTACTTC. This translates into CASSLASGPYEQYF.